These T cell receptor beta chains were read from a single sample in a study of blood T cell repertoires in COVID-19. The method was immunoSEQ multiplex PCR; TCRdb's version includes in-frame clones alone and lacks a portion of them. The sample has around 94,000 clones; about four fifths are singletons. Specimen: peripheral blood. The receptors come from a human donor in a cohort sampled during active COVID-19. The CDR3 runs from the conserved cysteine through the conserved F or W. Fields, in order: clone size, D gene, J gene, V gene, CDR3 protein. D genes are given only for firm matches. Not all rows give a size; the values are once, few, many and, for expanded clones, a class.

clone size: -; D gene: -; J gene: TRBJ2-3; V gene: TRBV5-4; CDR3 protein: CASATGQGDTQYF
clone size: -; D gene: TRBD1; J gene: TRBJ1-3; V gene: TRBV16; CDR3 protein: CASSQQTGANTIYF
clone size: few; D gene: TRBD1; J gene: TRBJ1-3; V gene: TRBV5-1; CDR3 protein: CASSLGTGTSGNTIYF
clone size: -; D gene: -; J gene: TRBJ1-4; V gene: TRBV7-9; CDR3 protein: CASSKTGEELFF
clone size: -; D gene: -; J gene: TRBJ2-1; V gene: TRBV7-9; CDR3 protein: CASSSWDSSSYNEQFF
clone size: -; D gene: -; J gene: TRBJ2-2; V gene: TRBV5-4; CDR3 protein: CASSFMTSRGTGELFF
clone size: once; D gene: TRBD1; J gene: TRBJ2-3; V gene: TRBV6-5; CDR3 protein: CASRPRQGATDTQYF
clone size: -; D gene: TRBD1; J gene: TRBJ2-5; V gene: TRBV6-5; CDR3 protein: CASSYLRQGEVETQYF
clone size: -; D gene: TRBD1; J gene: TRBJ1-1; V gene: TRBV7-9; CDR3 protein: CASSLGQGAYTEAFF
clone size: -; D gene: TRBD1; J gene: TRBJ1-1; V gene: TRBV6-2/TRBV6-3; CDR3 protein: CASSYRGTAYTEAFF
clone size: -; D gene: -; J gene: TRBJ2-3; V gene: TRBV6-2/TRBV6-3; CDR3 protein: CASSSQGDQGNF
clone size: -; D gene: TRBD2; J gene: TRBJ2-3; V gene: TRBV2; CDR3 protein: CASRGSGGVDTQYF
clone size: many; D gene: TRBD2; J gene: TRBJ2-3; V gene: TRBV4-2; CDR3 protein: CASSQDWTSASTDTQYF
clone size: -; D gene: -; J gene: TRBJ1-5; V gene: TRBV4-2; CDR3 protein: CASSQDWGVNQPQHF
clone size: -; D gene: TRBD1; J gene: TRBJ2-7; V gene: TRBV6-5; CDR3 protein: CASSPGQGWHEQYF
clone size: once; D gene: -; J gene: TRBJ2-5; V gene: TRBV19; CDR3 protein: CASSIDPPPGRRETQYF
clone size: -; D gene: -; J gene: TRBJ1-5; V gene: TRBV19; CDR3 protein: CASSTFQGHNQPQHF
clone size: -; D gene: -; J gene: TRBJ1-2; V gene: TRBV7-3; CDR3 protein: CASSLIGFSRQNGYTF
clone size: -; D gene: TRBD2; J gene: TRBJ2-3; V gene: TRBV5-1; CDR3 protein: CASSFLAGDTDTQYF
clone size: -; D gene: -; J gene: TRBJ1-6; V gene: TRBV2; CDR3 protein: CASREDRTQPLHF
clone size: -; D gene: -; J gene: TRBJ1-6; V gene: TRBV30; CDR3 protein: CAWSVKTAYNSPLHF
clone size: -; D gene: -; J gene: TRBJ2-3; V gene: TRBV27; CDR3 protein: CASSTPGLGFSTDTQYF
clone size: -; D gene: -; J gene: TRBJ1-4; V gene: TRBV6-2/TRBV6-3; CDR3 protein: CASSYGQHNEKLFF
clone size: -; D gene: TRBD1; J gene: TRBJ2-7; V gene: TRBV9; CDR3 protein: CASRLIRDRVRSEQYF
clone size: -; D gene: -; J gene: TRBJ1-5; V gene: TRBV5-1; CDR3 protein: CASSLSLGQPQHF
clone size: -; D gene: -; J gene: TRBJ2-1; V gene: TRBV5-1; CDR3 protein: CASSLGFTGLGEQFF
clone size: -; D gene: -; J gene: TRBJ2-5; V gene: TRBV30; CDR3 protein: CAWSVVRSGRETQYF
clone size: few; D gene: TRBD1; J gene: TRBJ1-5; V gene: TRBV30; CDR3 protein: CAWRTGGKDQPQHF
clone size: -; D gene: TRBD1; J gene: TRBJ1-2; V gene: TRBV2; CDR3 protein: CAARATGDYGYTF
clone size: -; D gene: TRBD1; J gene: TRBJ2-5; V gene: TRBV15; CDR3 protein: CATSRDRSQETQYF
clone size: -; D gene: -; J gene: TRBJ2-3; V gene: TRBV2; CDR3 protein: CASSEGLDVSQYF
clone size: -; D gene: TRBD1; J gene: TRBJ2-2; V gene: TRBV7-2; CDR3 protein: CASSKQGGGTGELFF
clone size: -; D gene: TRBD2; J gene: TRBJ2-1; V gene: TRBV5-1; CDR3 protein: CASSREGTSGFNEQFF
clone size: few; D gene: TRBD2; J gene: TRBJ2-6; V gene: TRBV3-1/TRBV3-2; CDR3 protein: CASSQNIAGGSSGANVLTF
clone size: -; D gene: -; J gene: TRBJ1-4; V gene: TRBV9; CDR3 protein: CASSAGGRGAGEKLFF
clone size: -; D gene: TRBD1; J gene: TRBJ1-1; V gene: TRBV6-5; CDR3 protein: CASSYLNRGTEAFF
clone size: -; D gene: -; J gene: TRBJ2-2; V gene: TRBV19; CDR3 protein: CASSPRTGELFF
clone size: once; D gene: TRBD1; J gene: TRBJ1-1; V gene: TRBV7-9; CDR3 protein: CASSPGQGKGTEAFF
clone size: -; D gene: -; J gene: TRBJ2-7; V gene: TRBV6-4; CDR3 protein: CASSLGQHYYEQYF
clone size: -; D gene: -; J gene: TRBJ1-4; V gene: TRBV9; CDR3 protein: CASSVNQPGPDGEKLFF
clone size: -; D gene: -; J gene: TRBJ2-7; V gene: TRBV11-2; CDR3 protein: CASSLVFPYEQYF
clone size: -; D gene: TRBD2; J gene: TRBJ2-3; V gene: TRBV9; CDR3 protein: CASSVPSGGSTDTQYF
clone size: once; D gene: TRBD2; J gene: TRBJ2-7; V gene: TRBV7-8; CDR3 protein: CASSWTSGGYEQYF
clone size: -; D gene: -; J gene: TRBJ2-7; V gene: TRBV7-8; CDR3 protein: CASSSRGRGVFYEQYF
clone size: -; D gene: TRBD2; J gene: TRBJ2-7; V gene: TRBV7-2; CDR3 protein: CASSSGLARSSYEQYF
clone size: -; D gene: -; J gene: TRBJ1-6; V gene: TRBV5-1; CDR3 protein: CASSLGSGGASPLHF
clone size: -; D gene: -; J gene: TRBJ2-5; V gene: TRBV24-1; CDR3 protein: CATSDVRGEWETQYF
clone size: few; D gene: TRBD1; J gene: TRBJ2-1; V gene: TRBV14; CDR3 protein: CASSDTGGLYNEQFF